Following are 10 T cell receptor beta chains from one sample sequenced in a study of response to subunit inactivated influenza vaccine. MiXCR, run by TCRdb on the RT-PCR reads, gives a single entry per CDR3 protein. The table has about 520,000 distinct CDR3 sequences, roughly 27% seen once. The material was CD4+ T cells sorted from PBMCs, obtained roughly 5 days after vaccination. All receptors come from a man aged 45-65 years who received an inactivated influenza vaccine.

The gene calls are TRBV5-1 and TRBJ1-6, with D uncertain. The germline gives CDR1 SGHRS, CDR2 YFSETQ. There are 12 residues in the CDR3. Trimming cost V 5 bases and J 6 bases, with 6 bases left between them. The CDR3 is CASRTVNSPLHF. The DNA of the CDR3 is TGCGCCAGCAGGACTGTTAATTCACCCCTCCACTTT.

The CDR3: CSERAGETQYF. The CDR3 nucleotides read TGCAGTGAGAGAGCGGGAGAGACCCAGTACTTC. The chain couples TRBV20-1 to TRBJ2-5, with a tentative D call TRBD2 (6 bases). In germline, CDR1 is DFQATT, CDR2 SNEGSKA (reference sequence). CDR3 size: 11 residues. The V and J ends lost 7 bases and 4 bases respectively, with 10 bases between them.

This chain joins TRBV12-3 or TRBV12-4 and TRBJ1-5; D uncertain. CDR3 length: 15 amino acids. With 2 bases removed from V and 5 bases from J, the gap between germline ends came to 13 bases. CDR3 nucleotide sequence: TGTGCCAGCAGTTTATTTCGGGGTCGAGATCAGCCCCAGCATTTT. Protein product: CASSLFRGRDQPQHF.

In its sample, this clonotype was seen a few times. This rearrangement joins TRBV4-1 to TRBJ1-3; D is uncertain. The ends were cut back, 1 base at V and 3 bases at J, with 13 bases in the middle. In germline, CDR1 is MGHRA, CDR2 YSYEKL. The CDR3 totals 16 residues. The CDR3, as DNA: TGCGCCAGCAGCCAAGTGGGTAACCTCTTTGGAAACACCATATATTTT. As protein: CASSQVGNLFGNTIYF.

The chain employs TRBV7-8 and TRBJ2-7; the match to TRBD1 covers 10 bases. The V gene's germline CDR1 is SGHVS and CDR2 FQNEAQ. CDR3 size: 14 residues. J lost 5 bases, V lost 1 base, and 2 bases had no gene match. The CDR3 loop reads CASSLVGQGNEQYF. CDR3 in DNA: TGTGCCAGCAGCTTAGTGGGACAGGGGAACGAGCAGTACTTC. Full variable domain (missing parts from reference TRBV7-8 and TRBJ2-7): GAGVSQSPRYKVAKRGQDVALRCDPISGHVSLFWYQQALGQGPEFLTYFQNEAQLDKSGLPSDRFFAERPEGSVSTLKIQRTQQEDSAVYLCASSLVGQGNEQYFGPGTRLTVT.

The chain combines TRBV12-3 or TRBV12-4 with TRBJ1-5; 9 bases are a match to TRBD1. The V segment lost 6 bases and the J segment 3 bases; nucleotides outside the gene matches: 12. CDR3 length: 17 residues. For the CDR3, the DNA is TGTGCCAGCAGCCAAGTCGTTGGGACAGGGTACAATCAGCCCCAGCATTTT. It yields the protein CASSQVVGTGYNQPQHF.

The rearrangement uses TRBV10-3 and TRBJ2-7; possible D gene TRBD2, 6 bases. Germline CDR1 and CDR2: ENHRY and SYGVKD. V was shortened by 8 bases and J by 2 bases, with 28 bases between the two germline ends. The CDR3 sequence is 18 residues long. The chain's CDR3 is CAIAKDLIGGSLPYEQYF. The DNA of the CDR3 is TGTGCCATCGCCAAGGACCTTATTGGGGGGTCCCTCCCCTACGAGCAGTACTTC.

The CDR3 coding sequence is TGCAGCGTTGAATGGGTGACGGGATACTATGGCTACACCTTC. It codes for CSVEWVTGYYGYTF. The V gene is TRBV29-1, the J gene TRBJ1-2; D remains unclear. This CDR3 spans 14 amino acids. Trimming pared 2 bases from V and 3 bases from J, leaving 13 bases between. Germline values: CDR1 SQVTM, CDR2 ANQGSEA.

This clonotype came up a few times. An end of the junction differs from the germline gene, which may be a read error. The chain is built from TRBV4-3 and TRBJ2-4, with D possibly TRBD1 on 5 matching bases. The CDR3 is made up of 16 amino acids. Germline-derived CDR1 and CDR2 are LGHNA and YSLEER. The chain's CDR3 is CASSQGLREAENIQYF. In nucleotides, the CDR3 is TGCGCCAGCAGCCAAGGGCTCAGGGAAGCCGAAAACATTCAGTACTTC.

V gene TRBV6-1 combines with J gene TRBJ1-6, with 8 bases lining up with TRBD1. CDR1 is MNHNS and CDR2 is SASEGT in the germline V gene. This CDR3 has 13 amino acids. The V and J ends lost 6 bases and 8 bases, in that order; junction bases with no gene match: 3. The CDR3 region is CASRQGGDSPLHF. The CDR3 nucleotides read TGTGCCAGCAGACAGGGGGGGGATTCACCCCTCCACTTT.